The clone carrying this T cell receptor beta chain was seen only a few times. The CDR3 has 12 residues. The germline CDR1 and CDR2 sequences are DFQATT and SNEGSKA (reference sequence). Full-length variable regions came from constant-region reverse primers plus semi-nested Nested Universal Primer A PCR. TCRdb used MiXCR to reprocess the 5' RACE reads, holding one entry per CDR3 protein. The sample includes some 62,000 distinct CDR3 sequences, less than 25% of them seen just once. Memory CD4+ cells were defined as CD4+CD45RO+CD25-. This receptor was identified in a female donor with breast cancer. V gene TRBV20-1 combines with J gene TRBJ2-3; D possibly uses TRBD1 or TRBD2 (5 bases each). Sequenced material: memory CD4+ T cells sorted from a lymph node. Subset reported: memory CD4+ T cells, CD4+CD45RO+CD25-. CDR3 in DNA: TGCAGCTGGGACGGACACGCAGATACGCAGTATTTT. Translated: CSWDGHADTQYF.